The present TCR beta chain was sequenced within a study of identical twins. TCRdb reprocessed the 5' RACE reads via MiXCR and lists one record per CDR3 protein. The table lists around 1.7 million distinct CDR3 sequences, more than 30% of them singletons. General study points: Twin pairs had excess sharing that was weaker in beta out-of-frame sequences. Invariant MAIT and iNKT cells could partly confound zero-insertion analyses.

This clonotype was recorded a few times. Antigen unknown. Sample: cord blood. This clonotype was sampled from a newborn girl in good health.

The CDR3 coding sequence is TGTGCCAGCAGTTTAGAGAAGACGGATGAAGAGGGCGGGTGCTACGAGCAGTACTTC. Its translation: CASSLEKTDEEGGCYEQYF. V gene TRBV27 combines with J gene TRBJ2-7, with a weak D call TRBD2 (5 bases). This CDR3 has 19 residues. Looked up from germline, CDR1 is MNHEY and CDR2 is SMNVEV (reference sequence). Trimming shortened V by 2 bases and J by 3 bases, and 26 bases separated the two germline ends.